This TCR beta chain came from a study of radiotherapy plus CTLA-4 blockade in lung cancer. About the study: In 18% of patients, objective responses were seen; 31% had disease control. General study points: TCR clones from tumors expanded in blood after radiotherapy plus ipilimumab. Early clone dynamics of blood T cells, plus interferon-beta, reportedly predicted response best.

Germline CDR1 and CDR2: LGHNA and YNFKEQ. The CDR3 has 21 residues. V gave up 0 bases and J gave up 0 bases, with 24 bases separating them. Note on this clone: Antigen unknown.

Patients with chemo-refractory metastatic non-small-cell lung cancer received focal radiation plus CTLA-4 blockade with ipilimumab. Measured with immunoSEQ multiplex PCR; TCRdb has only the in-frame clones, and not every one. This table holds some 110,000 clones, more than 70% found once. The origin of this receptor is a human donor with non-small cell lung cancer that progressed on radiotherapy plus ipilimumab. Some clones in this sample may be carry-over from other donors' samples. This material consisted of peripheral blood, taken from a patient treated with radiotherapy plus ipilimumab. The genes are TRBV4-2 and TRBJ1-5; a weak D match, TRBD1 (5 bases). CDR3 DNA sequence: TGTGCCAGCAGCCAAGATATAAGGAGGGGCAGGGTAACTAATAGCAATCAGCCCCAGCATTTT. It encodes CASSQDIRRGRVTNSNQPQHF.